This passage covers 11 T cell receptor beta chains from one sample sequenced in a study of blood T cell repertoires in COVID-19. Libraries were prepared by immunoSEQ multiplex PCR; TCRdb keeps only in-frame clonotypes and omits some of them. The table lists some 120,000 clones, around 86% of them singletons. Sequencing input: peripheral blood. Every receptor here comes from a woman aged 45 to 65 who had recovered from COVID-19.

The chain carries TRBV5-1 and TRBJ2-3; possibly TRBD1 for D (6 bases). The CDR3 is 14 amino acids. V was clipped by 5 bases and J by 7 bases, with 17 bases between them. Germline-derived CDR1 and CDR2 are SGHRS and YFSETQ. The CDR3 spells CASRTLPGAYTQYF. CDR3 coding DNA: TGCGCCAGCAGAACTTTGCCAGGGGCTTATACGCAGTATTTT.

The V and J genes are TRBV11-2 and TRBJ2-5, with TRBD2 matching over 13 bases. CDR1 and CDR2 from the germline V gene are SGHAT and FQNNGV. CDR3 size: 17 residues. The V segment lost 4 bases and the J segment 2 bases; nucleotides outside the gene matches: 7. For the CDR3, the DNA is TGTGCCAGCAGCTCGGGACTAGCGGGGTCCGAACAAGAGACCCAGTACTTC. This codes for CASSSGLAGSEQETQYF. The full variable domain, in which reference TRBV11-2 and TRBJ2-5 provide the parts outside the CDR3, is EAGVAQSPRYKIIEKRQSVAFWCNPISGHATLYWYQQILGQGPKLLIQFQNNGVVDDSQLPKDRFSAERLKGVDSTLKIQPAKLEDSAVYLCASSSGLAGSEQETQYFGPGTRLLVL.

This chain joins TRBV11-3 and TRBJ1-3; weak D call: TRBD1 (5 bases). This CDR3 is 17 amino acids long. V dropped 4 bases and J dropped 0 bases, with 16 bases sitting between them. The germline V gene has CDR1 SGHNT and CDR2 YENEEA. The DNA of the CDR3 is TGTGCCAGCAGCTCTGGGGGGGTCGCATCCTCTGGAAACACCATATATTTT. It codes for CASSSGGVASSGNTIYF.

This chain joins TRBV9 and TRBJ1-2; D is unclear. Trimming took 3 bases from V and 4 from J, leaving 19 bases between them. Germline values: CDR1 SGDLS, CDR2 YYNGEE. The CDR3 has 16 amino acids. The CDR3 region is CASSAQPMGVTYGYTF. CDR3 coding DNA: TGTGCCAGCAGCGCCCAACCGATGGGAGTCACCTATGGCTACACCTTC.

The chain is built from TRBV15 and TRBJ1-6, with D perhaps matching TRBD1 (5 bases). Trimming took 3 bases from V and 9 from J, leaving 18 bases between them. The germline V gene encodes CDR1 LNHNV and CDR2 YYDKDF (reference sequence). The CDR3 is 16 residues long. The CDR3 DNA reads TGTGCCACCAGCAGGGGAGGGACGGCAATGGGTTCACCCCTCCACTTT. Translation gives CATSRGGTAMGSPLHF.

V and J are TRBV6-2 or TRBV6-3 and TRBJ2-5, with a weak D call TRBD2 (6 bases). Germline V gene data show CDR1 as MNHEY and CDR2 as SVGEGT. This CDR3 has 14 residues. V shed 6 bases and J shed 4 bases, with 15 bases lying between them. The CDR3 is CASSHRLGGETQYF. The CDR3 DNA sequence: TGTGCCAGCAGCCATCGGCTCGGGGGAGAGACCCAGTACTTC.

V and J are TRBV3-1 (or the pseudogene TRBV3-2) and TRBJ2-3, with 8 bases that match TRBD2. The germline V gene has CDR1 LGHDT and CDR2 YNNKEL (reference sequence). The V segment lost 4 bases and the J segment 4 bases; nucleotides outside the gene matches: 13. This CDR3 has 17 amino acids. The CDR3 region has the DNA TGTGCCAGCAGCCCTCGATGGGGTAGCGGGGCCTCAGATACGCAGTATTTT. Residues: CASSPRWGSGASDTQYF.

V gene TRBV4-1 combines with J gene TRBJ1-2; 11 bases are shared with TRBD1. The V gene's germline CDR1 is MGHRA and CDR2 YSYEKL. V lost 4 bases and J lost 3; bases outside the gene matches: 4. This CDR3 comprises 15 residues. CDR3 sequence reads: CASSPDRGLYYGYTF. CDR3 nucleotides: TGCGCCAGCAGCCCGGACAGGGGGCTATACTATGGCTACACCTTC.

V and J are TRBV3-1 (or the pseudogene TRBV3-2) and TRBJ1-1; D is undetermined. The CDR3 runs 12 residues. Trimming took off 0 bases at V and 4 bases at J, with 3 bases between the two ends. Germline values: CDR1 LGHDT, CDR2 YNNKEL (reference sequence). The CDR3: CASSQDGTEAFF. CDR3 in DNA: TGTGCCAGCAGCCAAGACGGCACTGAAGCTTTCTTT.

This sequence joins TRBV7-7 and TRBJ1-1; weak D call: TRBD1 (6 bases). The CDR3 is made up of 15 amino acids. Deletions cut 5 bases from V and 0 bases from J, with 13 bases between. Germline CDR1 reads SSHAT; CDR2 reads FNYEAQ (reference sequence). As DNA, the CDR3 is TGTGCCAGCAGCCCCATCCAGGGGCTGAACACTGAAGCTTTCTTT. The encoded protein is CASSPIQGLNTEAFF.

This chain joins TRBV6-5 and TRBJ1-5, with 8 bases that match TRBD1. V lost 6 bases to trimming and J lost 5 bases; unmatched junction nucleotides: 6. The CDR3 is 14 amino acids. Per germline, CDR1 MNHEY and CDR2 SVGAGI. CDR3 sequence (DNA): TGTGCCAGCAGCAGCGCAGGGGGCGATCAGCCCCAGCATTTT. Amino acids: CASSSAGGDQPQHF.